This T cell receptor (beta chain) was sequenced during a study of blood T cell repertoires in COVID-19. This CDR3 comprises 14 residues. Trimming pared 4 bases from V and 8 bases from J, leaving 18 bases between. Germline V lookup: CDR1 SGDLS, CDR2 YYNGEE. The table came from immunoSEQ multiplex PCR; TCRdb's copy has only in-frame clones and leaves some out. The data show a few hundred thousand clones, with 88% seen just once and 5.5% to 8% held by the top ten. This chain connects TRBV9 to TRBJ1-2; D is possibly TRBD1 (6 bases). This TCR derives from a woman between 25 and 40 years old who had recovered from COVID-19. The sequencing input was peripheral blood. The CDR3 DNA follows: TGTGCCAGCAGCACTTACAGGGAAGTGGGAGGCTACACCTTC. It specifies CASSTYREVGGYTF.